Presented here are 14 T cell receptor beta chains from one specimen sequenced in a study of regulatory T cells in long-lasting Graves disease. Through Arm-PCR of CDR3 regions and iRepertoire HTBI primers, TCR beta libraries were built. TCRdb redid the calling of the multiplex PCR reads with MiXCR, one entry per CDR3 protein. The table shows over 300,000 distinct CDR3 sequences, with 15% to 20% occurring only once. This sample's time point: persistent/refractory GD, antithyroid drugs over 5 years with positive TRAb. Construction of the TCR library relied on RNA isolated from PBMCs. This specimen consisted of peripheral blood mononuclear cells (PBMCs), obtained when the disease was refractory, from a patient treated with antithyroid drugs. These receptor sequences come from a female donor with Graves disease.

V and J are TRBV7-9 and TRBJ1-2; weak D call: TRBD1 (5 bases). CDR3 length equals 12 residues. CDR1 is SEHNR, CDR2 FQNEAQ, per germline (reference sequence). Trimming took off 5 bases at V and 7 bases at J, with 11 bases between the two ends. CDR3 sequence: CASSPMGVGYTF. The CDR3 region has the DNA TGTGCCAGCAGCCCCATGGGGGTTGGCTACACCTTC. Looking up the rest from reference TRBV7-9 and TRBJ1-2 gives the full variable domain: DTGVSQNPRHKITKRGQNVTFRCDPISEHNRLYWYRQTLGQGPEFLTYFQNEAQLEKSRLLSDRFSAERPKGSFSTLEIQRTEQGDSAMYLCASSPMGVGYTFGSGTRLTVV.

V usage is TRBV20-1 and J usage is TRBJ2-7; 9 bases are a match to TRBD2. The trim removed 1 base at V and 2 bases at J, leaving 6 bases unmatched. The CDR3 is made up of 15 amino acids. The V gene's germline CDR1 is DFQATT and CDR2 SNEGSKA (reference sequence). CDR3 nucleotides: TGCAGTGCTAGAGTGGGGACTAGCAATGCCTACGAGCAGTACTTC. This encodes CSARVGTSNAYEQYF.

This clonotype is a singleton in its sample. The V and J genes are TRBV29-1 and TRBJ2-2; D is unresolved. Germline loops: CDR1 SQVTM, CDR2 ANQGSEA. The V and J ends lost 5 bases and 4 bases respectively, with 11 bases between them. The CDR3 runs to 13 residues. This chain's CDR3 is CSVTKTSTGELFF. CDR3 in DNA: TGCAGCGTTACGAAGACCAGCACCGGGGAGCTGTTTTTT.

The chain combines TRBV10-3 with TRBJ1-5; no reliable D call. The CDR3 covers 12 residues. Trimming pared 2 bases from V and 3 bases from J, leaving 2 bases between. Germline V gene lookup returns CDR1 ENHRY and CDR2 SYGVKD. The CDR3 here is CAISEVNQPQHF. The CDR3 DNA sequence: TGTGCCATCAGTGAGGTCAATCAGCCCCAGCATTTT.

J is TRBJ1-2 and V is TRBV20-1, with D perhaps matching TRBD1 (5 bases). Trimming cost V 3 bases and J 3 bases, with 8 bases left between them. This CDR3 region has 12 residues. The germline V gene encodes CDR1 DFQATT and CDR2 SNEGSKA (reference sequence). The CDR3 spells CSASLQDYGYTF. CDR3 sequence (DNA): TGCAGTGCTAGCCTACAGGACTATGGCTACACCTTC.

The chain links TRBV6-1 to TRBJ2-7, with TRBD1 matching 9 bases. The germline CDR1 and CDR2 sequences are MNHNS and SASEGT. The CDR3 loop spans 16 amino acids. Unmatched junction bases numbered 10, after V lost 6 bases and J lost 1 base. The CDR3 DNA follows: TGTGCCAGCAGCGAAACCACCGGGACAGGGTCCTACGAGCAGTACTTC. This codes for CASSETTGTGSYEQYF.

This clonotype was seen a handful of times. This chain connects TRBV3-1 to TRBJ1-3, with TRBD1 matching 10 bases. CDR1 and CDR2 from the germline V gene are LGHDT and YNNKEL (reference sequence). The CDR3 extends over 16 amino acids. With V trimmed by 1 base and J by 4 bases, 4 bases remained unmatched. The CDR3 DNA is TGTGCCAGCAGCCAAGGGACAGGGGGAGCGGGAAACACCATATATTTT. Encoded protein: CASSQGTGGAGNTIYF.

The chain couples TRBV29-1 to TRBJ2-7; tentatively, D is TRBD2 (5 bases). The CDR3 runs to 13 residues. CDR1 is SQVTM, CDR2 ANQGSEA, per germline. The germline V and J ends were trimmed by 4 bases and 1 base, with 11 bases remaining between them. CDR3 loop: CSVAGMHSYEQYF. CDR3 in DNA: TGCAGCGTTGCCGGGATGCATTCCTACGAGCAGTACTTC.

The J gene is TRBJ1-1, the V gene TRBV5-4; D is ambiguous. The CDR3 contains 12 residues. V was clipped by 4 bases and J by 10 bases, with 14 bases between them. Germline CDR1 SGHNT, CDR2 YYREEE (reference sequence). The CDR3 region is CASSPESGIAFF. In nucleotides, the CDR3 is TGTGCCAGCAGCCCCGAGTCGGGGATAGCTTTCTTT.

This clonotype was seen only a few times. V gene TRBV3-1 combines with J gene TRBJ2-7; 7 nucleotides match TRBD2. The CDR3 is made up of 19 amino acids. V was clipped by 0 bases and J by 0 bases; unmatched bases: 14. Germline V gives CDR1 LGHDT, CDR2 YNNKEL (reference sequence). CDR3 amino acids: CASSQDPPFKRDLSYEQYF. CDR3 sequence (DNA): TGTGCCAGCAGCCAAGACCCCCCCTTTAAGCGGGACCTCTCCTACGAGCAGTACTTC.

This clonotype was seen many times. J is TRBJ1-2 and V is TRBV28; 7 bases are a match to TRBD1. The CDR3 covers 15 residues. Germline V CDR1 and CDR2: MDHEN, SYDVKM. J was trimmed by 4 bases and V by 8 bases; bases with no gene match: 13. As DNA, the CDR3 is TGTGCCAGCTACCCCCGGGACAGCCAACTCTATGGCTACACCTTC. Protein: CASYPRDSQLYGYTF.

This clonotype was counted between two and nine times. Written as DNA, the CDR3 is TGTGCCAGCAGTTACTCCTGGGACAGTATCTATGGCTACACCTTC. Its protein is CASSYSWDSIYGYTF. The chain combines TRBV6-9 with TRBJ1-2; 7 bases align to TRBD1. The V gene's germline CDR1 is MNHGY and CDR2 SVAAGI. The trim removed 3 bases at V and 4 bases at J, leaving 8 bases unmatched. The CDR3 extends over 15 amino acids.

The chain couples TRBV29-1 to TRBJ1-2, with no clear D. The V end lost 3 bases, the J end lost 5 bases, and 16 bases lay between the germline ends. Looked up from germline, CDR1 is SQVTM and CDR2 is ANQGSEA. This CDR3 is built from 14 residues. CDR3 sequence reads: CSVDRARSCYGYTF. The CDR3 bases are TGCAGCGTTGACCGAGCGAGGTCCTGTTATGGCTACACCTTC.

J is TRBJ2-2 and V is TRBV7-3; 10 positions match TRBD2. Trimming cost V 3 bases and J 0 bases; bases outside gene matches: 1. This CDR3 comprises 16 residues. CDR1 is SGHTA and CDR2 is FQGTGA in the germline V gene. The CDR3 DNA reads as TGTGCCAGCAGCTTCGGACTAGCGGCGAACACCGGGGAGCTGTTTTTT. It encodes CASSFGLAANTGELFF.